These T cell receptor beta chains were read from a single sample in a study of cytomegalovirus exposure and HLA in healthy donors. This table comes from immunoSEQ multiplex PCR, and its TCRdb copy is limited to in-frame clones, with some not included. The sample carries about 150,000 clones, 55% to 85% recorded once. Source material: PBMCs. These TCRs come from a man aged 40-55 years in good health and CMV-seronegative. Each CDR3 is given with its conserved first and last residue. A D gene is named only where the DNA matches it firmly. A row's size may be missing; if present it is once, few, many or a size class.

size: once
V: TRBV19
J: TRBJ1-1
D: -
DNA: TGTGCCAGTAGTGAACAGGGTCCCAGTGAAGCTTTCTTT
CDR3: CASSEQGPSEAFF

size: -
V: TRBV5-1
J: TRBJ1-1
D: -
DNA: TGCGCCAGCAGCTTGGTTGGGGGCAACACTGAAGCTTTCTTT
CDR3: CASSLVGGNTEAFF

size: few
V: TRBV7-6
J: TRBJ1-1
D: -
DNA: TGTGCCAGCAGCCCCGGACACCAGCCGGCGACTGAAGCTTTCTTT
CDR3: CASSPGHQPATEAFF

size: -
V: TRBV29-1
J: TRBJ2-3
D: -
DNA: TGCAGCGTTGATTCCCTGGCGGCAGATACGCAGTATTTT
CDR3: CSVDSLAADTQYF

size: -
V: TRBV5-1
J: TRBJ1-1
D: -
DNA: TGCGCCAGCAGCCTTAGGGGAGGGCACACTGAAGCTTTCTTT
CDR3: CASSLRGGHTEAFF

size: -
V: TRBV5-1
J: TRBJ2-3
D: -
DNA: TGCGCCAGCAGCTTGTACGCTAGCGGCACAGATACGCAGTATTTT
CDR3: CASSLYASGTDTQYF

size: -
V: TRBV2
J: TRBJ2-7
D: TRBD2
DNA: TGTGCCAGCAGACCGGGACTAGCGGGGTCCTACGAGCAGTACTTC
CDR3: CASRPGLAGSYEQYF

size: few
V: TRBV5-1
J: TRBJ2-5
D: -
DNA: TGCGCCAGCAGCTCCAGGGTGGCAGAGACCCAGTACTTC
CDR3: CASSSRVAETQYF

size: -
V: TRBV5-1
J: TRBJ2-1
D: -
DNA: TGCGCCAGCAGCTCTACTACCGCCTCGGATGAGCAGTTCTTC
CDR3: CASSSTTASDEQFF

size: -
V: TRBV6-5
J: TRBJ2-3
D: TRBD2
DNA: TGTGCCAGCAGAACCGGGACTAGCGGGGGAGATACGCAGTATTTT
CDR3: CASRTGTSGGDTQYF

size: few
V: TRBV6-5
J: TRBJ2-7
D: -
DNA: TGTGCCAGCAGTTACCGCGGCAGCGCCTACGAGCAGTACTTC
CDR3: CASSYRGSAYEQYF

size: once
V: TRBV5-8
J: TRBJ2-7
D: TRBD2
DNA: TGTGCCAGCAGCCTTGGCGGGGGTTCTAACGAGCAGTACTTC
CDR3: CASSLGGGSNEQYF

size: -
V: TRBV7-3
J: TRBJ2-5
D: TRBD2
DNA: TGTGCCAGCAGCCACTCAGGGACTAGCGGGGTGGAGACCCAGTACTTC
CDR3: CASSHSGTSGVETQYF

size: -
V: TRBV4-1
J: TRBJ1-6
D: -
DNA: TGCGCCAGCAGCCAGGTCCGGGAATCACCCCTCCACTTT
CDR3: CASSQVRESPLHF

size: once
V: TRBV5-1
J: TRBJ2-1
D: -
DNA: TGCGCCAGCAGCCCCGACAGTCGTCGATCCTACAATGAGCAGTTCTTC
CDR3: CASSPDSRRSYNEQFF

size: -
V: TRBV6-5
J: TRBJ2-7
D: TRBD1
DNA: TGTGCCAGCAGTTACGAGGGGACAGGACTCTACGAGCAGTACTTC
CDR3: CASSYEGTGLYEQYF

size: -
V: TRBV7-9
J: TRBJ2-3
D: TRBD2
DNA: TGTGCCAGCAGCTTTAGCGGGAGTGGCACAGATACGCAGTATTTT
CDR3: CASSFSGSGTDTQYF

size: -
V: TRBV7-9
J: TRBJ1-2
D: -
DNA: TGTGCCAGCAGCTTATTCGGGGAGGTAGACTATGGCTACACCTTC
CDR3: CASSLFGEVDYGYTF

size: once
V: TRBV12-5
J: TRBJ2-7
D: -
DNA: TGTGCTAGTGGTGTATCCGGGACTGTGTCCTACGAGCAGTACTTC
CDR3: CASGVSGTVSYEQYF

size: -
V: TRBV11-2
J: TRBJ1-1
D: -
DNA: TGTGCCAGCAGCTTAGACAGGGCGCGATCTAACACTGAAGCTTTCTTT
CDR3: CASSLDRARSNTEAFF

size: once
V: TRBV25-1
J: TRBJ1-1
D: TRBD1
DNA: TGTGCCAGCAGTCCAACAGGGGTCCTCACTGAAGCTTTCTTT
CDR3: CASSPTGVLTEAFF

size: -
V: TRBV19
J: TRBJ1-5
D: TRBD1
DNA: TGTGCCAGTAGTTCCCAGGACAGGGCAAATCAGCCCCAGCATTTT
CDR3: CASSSQDRANQPQHF

size: -
V: TRBV2
J: TRBJ1-1
D: TRBD1
DNA: TGTGCCAGGGAGGAACCGACAGGGATGAACACTGAAGCTTTCTTT
CDR3: CAREEPTGMNTEAFF

size: -
V: TRBV4-2
J: TRBJ2-1
D: -
DNA: TGTGCCAGCAGCCAAGCACGGGGGGCTCTCCGCTACAATGAGCAGTTCTTC
CDR3: CASSQARGALRYNEQFF

size: few
V: TRBV6-5
J: TRBJ1-5
D: TRBD1
DNA: TGTGCCAGCAGTTCCGGGACAGGGCGCAATCAGCCCCAGCATTTT
CDR3: CASSSGTGRNQPQHF

size: few
V: TRBV5-6
J: TRBJ2-5
D: -
DNA: TGTGCCAGCAACCCCCTGGGGGAGGAAGAGACCCAGTACTTC
CDR3: CASNPLGEEETQYF

size: -
V: TRBV7-8
J: TRBJ1-1
D: -
DNA: TGTGCCAGCATTGATGGCCAGGGATATGCTTTCTTT
CDR3: CASIDGQGYAFF

size: few
V: TRBV29-1
J: TRBJ1-1
D: -
DNA: TGCAGCGCTGGAGGGGCGAACACTGAAGCTTTCTTT
CDR3: CSAGGANTEAFF

size: -
V: TRBV7-9
J: TRBJ1-4
D: -
DNA: TGTGCCAGCAGCCTTACAGGTAGTGAAAAACTGTTTTTT
CDR3: CASSLTGSEKLFF

size: -
V: TRBV2
J: TRBJ1-2
D: -
DNA: TGTGCCAGCAAGGCAGGGGTTGTCATAGGGTACACCTTC
CDR3: CASKAGVVIGYTF

size: few
V: TRBV5-1
J: TRBJ1-6
D: TRBD1
DNA: TGCGCCAGCAGCTTCCTGACAGGGAAAGAATCACCCCTCAACTTT
CDR3: CASSFLTGKESPLNF

size: -
V: TRBV27
J: TRBJ1-2
D: -
DNA: TGTGCCAGCAGTTTCTCGGGTCCCAATGGCTACACCTTC
CDR3: CASSFSGPNGYTF

size: -
V: TRBV28
J: TRBJ2-5
D: TRBD2
DNA: TGTGCCAGCAGTACCAAAAAATACAGGACTAGCGGGAGAGGGGAGACCCAGTACTTC
CDR3: CASSTKKYRTSGRGETQYF

size: -
V: TRBV2
J: TRBJ1-6
D: -
DNA: TGTGCCAGCAGGCTCAGCAGCACTACCCTCCACTTT
CDR3: CASRLSSTTLHF

size: -
V: TRBV7-8
J: TRBJ2-5
D: TRBD2
DNA: TGTGCCAGCAGCTTAGTCGGGGGGGCCCCAGAGACCCAGTACTTC
CDR3: CASSLVGGAPETQYF

size: -
V: TRBV12-2
J: TRBJ2-7
D: -
DNA: TGTGCAAGTCGCTTAGCGCGGGCCTTCTCTTCCAGAACGGGACAGGGGATCTCCTACGAGCAGTACTTC
CDR3: CASRLARAFSSRTGQGISYEQYF

size: once
V: TRBV5-4
J: TRBJ1-1
D: -
DNA: TGTGCCAGCAGCTTGGATCGGGGGGGGCCTGAAGCTTTCTTT
CDR3: CASSLDRGGPEAFF

size: -
V: TRBV27
J: TRBJ2-1
D: TRBD2
DNA: TGTGCCAGCAGTGGACTAGCGGGGGGGGGAGTACTAGTCTACAATGAGCAGTTCTTC
CDR3: CASSGLAGGGVLVYNEQFF

size: -
V: TRBV10-3
J: TRBJ2-5
D: TRBD2
DNA: TGTGCCATCAGTGCCCTAGCGGGAGGCAGTAAAGAGACCCAGTACTTC
CDR3: CAISALAGGSKETQYF

size: -
V: TRBV6-1
J: TRBJ1-1
D: -
DNA: TGTGCCAGCAACCCCGGGGAGGGGGGCTCTGAAGCTTTCTTT
CDR3: CASNPGEGGSEAFF

size: few
V: TRBV5-1
J: TRBJ1-4
D: -
DNA: TGCGCCAGCAGCCCGACAGGCGGAAATGAAAAACTGTTTTTT
CDR3: CASSPTGGNEKLFF

size: -
V: TRBV27
J: TRBJ2-3
D: TRBD2
DNA: TGTGCCAGCAGGGGAGCGGGAGCATCAGATACGCAGTATTTT
CDR3: CASRGAGASDTQYF

size: once
V: TRBV11-2
J: TRBJ2-7
D: -
DNA: TGTGCCAGCAGCTTAGTAGGAGGGGTCTTTTACGAGCAGTACTTC
CDR3: CASSLVGGVFYEQYF

size: -
V: TRBV28
J: TRBJ2-7
D: TRBD1
DNA: TGTGCCAGCAGTTCTCCGGGACAGGGACAATACGAGCAGTACTTC
CDR3: CASSSPGQGQYEQYF

size: few
V: TRBV28
J: TRBJ1-1
D: -
DNA: TGTGCCAGCAGTCCCTTTGAGGGTTCGACTGAAGCTTTCTTT
CDR3: CASSPFEGSTEAFF

size: -
V: TRBV7-9
J: TRBJ2-2
D: -
DNA: TGTGCCAGCAGCTTGACAATTGCGAACACCGGGGAGCTGTTTTTT
CDR3: CASSLTIANTGELFF

size: -
V: TRBV6-1
J: TRBJ2-7
D: -
DNA: TGTGCCAGCAGTGTGCGGCAGTACTACGAGCAGTACTTC
CDR3: CASSVRQYYEQYF

size: -
V: TRBV27
J: TRBJ1-2
D: TRBD1
DNA: TGTGCCAGCAGAGTTCAGGGGGCTCTTGATCCTAACTATGGCTACACCTTC
CDR3: CASRVQGALDPNYGYTF

size: -
V: TRBV6-1
J: TRBJ1-1
D: -
DNA: TGTGCCAGCAGTGAAAGAGGGTCGGCCACTGAAGCTTTCTTT
CDR3: CASSERGSATEAFF

size: -
V: TRBV21-1
J: TRBJ2-1
D: -
DNA: TGTGCCAGCAGCAAAGCCCGACAGGGCCCAAATGAGCAGTTCTTC
CDR3: CASSKARQGPNEQFF

size: few
V: TRBV5-6
J: TRBJ2-5
D: -
DNA: TGTGCCAGCAGCCGATACAGGGTTGGGGGTGAAGAGACCCAGTACTTC
CDR3: CASSRYRVGGEETQYF

size: -
V: TRBV4-1
J: TRBJ2-5
D: -
DNA: TGCGCCAGCAGCCACCAGGGGGGAGGAGAGACCCAGTACTTC
CDR3: CASSHQGGGETQYF

size: -
V: TRBV6-5
J: TRBJ1-1
D: -
DNA: TGTGCCAGCAGTATCCAACAGGGATTTGAAGCTTTCTTT
CDR3: CASSIQQGFEAFF